This paragraph reports one T cell receptor (beta chain). Its antigen is still unknown. Compared with germline, one end of the junction differs, possibly owing to a read error. This sample was included in a study of PD-1 blockade in classical Hodgkin lymphoma. About the research overall: The study gave patients nivolumab 3 mg/kg intravenously every 2 weeks. Study-level findings and limits: Complete responders entered with baseline diversity on par with newly diagnosed patients, the results showed. The authors excluded patients who started nivolumab under 1 year after ASCT. According to reports, newly diagnosed patients had lower baseline TCR diversity than healthy donors, and relapsed/refractory patients had lower baseline TCR diversity still.

TCRdb keeps only in-frame clones here, not all; method: immunoSEQ multiplex PCR. The data show some 20,000 clones, about 85% seen once. Sample time point: cycle 4 day 1 (C4D1), after around six weeks of nivolumab. Following autologous stem cell transplantation, relapse occurred in every patient, and exposure to brentuximab vedotin varied. From thawed PBMCs, magnetic negative selection was used to isolate the CD8+ T cells. The input for sequencing was CD8+ T cells from blood, taken before the fourth cycle of nivolumab. This TCR derives from a human donor with classical Hodgkin lymphoma.

Here the CDR3 reads CASSLNTEAFF. CDR3 in DNA: TGTGCCAGCAGCTTGAATACTGAAGCTTTCTTT. V and J are TRBV7-9 and TRBJ1-1; D is unclear. There are 11 residues in the CDR3. CDR1 is SEHNR, CDR2 FQNEAQ, per germline (reference sequence).